A selection of T cell receptor beta chains follows, all from one sample in a study of T-cell memory formation after mild COVID-19. TCRdb redid the calling of the 5' RACE reads with MiXCR, one entry per CDR3 protein. The sample holds some 190,000 distinct CDR3 sequences; around 15% are singletons and the top ten take about 1.9%. The sequencing input was PBMCs or a T cell subset sorted from them (not recorded which). The receptors come from an adult woman who had mild COVID-19 (a few samples of this study predate the infection). Cell type and time point are not known. Each CDR3 is given without its conserved first and last residue.

v_call: TRBV12-3/TRBV12-4; j_call: TRBJ1-2; cdr3_aa: ASSSDGVGGYT
v_call: TRBV24-1; j_call: TRBJ2-1; cdr3_aa: ATKGREDRGANEQF
v_call: TRBV6-5; j_call: TRBJ2-1; cdr3_aa: ASSFSVAGGGNEQF
v_call: TRBV6-5; j_call: TRBJ2-6; cdr3_aa: ATIRDSPLGANVLT
v_call: TRBV7-8; j_call: TRBJ1-1; cdr3_aa: ASSLVAEAF
v_call: TRBV7-2; j_call: TRBJ2-3; cdr3_aa: ASSISYTDTQY
v_call: TRBV7-8; j_call: TRBJ2-7; cdr3_aa: ASRPFAGTGTYEQY
v_call: TRBV5-5; j_call: TRBJ2-3; cdr3_aa: ASSFTGGAIKDTQY
v_call: TRBV6-6; j_call: TRBJ1-1; cdr3_aa: ASSNGGMNTEAF
v_call: TRBV6-2/TRBV6-3; j_call: TRBJ1-1; cdr3_aa: ASSSLPSTGRPEAF
v_call: TRBV20-1; j_call: TRBJ2-7; cdr3_aa: SATPPPLLHEQY
v_call: TRBV12-3/TRBV12-4; j_call: TRBJ1-2; cdr3_aa: ASSLKLHGSGGYT
v_call: TRBV12-3/TRBV12-4; j_call: TRBJ2-2; cdr3_aa: ASSLYRGYPGELF
v_call: TRBV7-2; j_call: TRBJ2-5; cdr3_aa: ASNRLAGKETQY
v_call: TRBV6-6; j_call: TRBJ1-3; cdr3_aa: ASNLLGSGNTIY
v_call: TRBV20-1; j_call: TRBJ1-2; cdr3_aa: SANVVSLGQHT
v_call: TRBV4-2; j_call: TRBJ2-7; cdr3_aa: ASSQDLAPAYEQY
v_call: TRBV24-1; j_call: TRBJ2-1; cdr3_aa: ATSERLSGNEQF
v_call: TRBV20-1; j_call: TRBJ2-2; cdr3_aa: SASRRGSTGELF
v_call: TRBV7-9; j_call: TRBJ2-1; cdr3_aa: ASSFGTSGKDEQF
v_call: TRBV21-1; j_call: TRBJ1-2; cdr3_aa: ASVQGVGYT
v_call: TRBV4-2; j_call: TRBJ2-1; cdr3_aa: ASSQDPRRRQYNEQF
v_call: TRBV28; j_call: TRBJ2-7; cdr3_aa: ASRATGITYEQY
v_call: TRBV5-1; j_call: TRBJ2-1; cdr3_aa: ASSFRGPGSNEQF
v_call: TRBV5-1; j_call: TRBJ2-1; cdr3_aa: ASREGNNEQF
v_call: TRBV30; j_call: TRBJ2-1; cdr3_aa: AWSVLAGAYNEQF
v_call: TRBV20-1; j_call: TRBJ2-3; cdr3_aa: SAKARGGSTDTQY
v_call: TRBV9; j_call: TRBJ1-5; cdr3_aa: ASSPQH
v_call: TRBV6-5; j_call: TRBJ1-2; cdr3_aa: ASSSRDNDNYGYT
v_call: TRBV5-1; j_call: TRBJ1-3; cdr3_aa: ASSSLSSPGNTIY
v_call: TRBV11-1; j_call: TRBJ2-3; cdr3_aa: ASSFRSSTDTQY
v_call: TRBV5-6; j_call: TRBJ1-6; cdr3_aa: ASSSRQGLFNNSPLH
v_call: TRBV10-3; j_call: TRBJ2-3; cdr3_aa: AISGDFATSTDTQY
v_call: TRBV9; j_call: TRBJ2-3; cdr3_aa: ASSASGRNTDTQY
v_call: TRBV7-3; j_call: TRBJ2-7; cdr3_aa: ASSPGGGFDEQY
v_call: TRBV6-5; j_call: TRBJ2-1; cdr3_aa: ASRTGHRAGEQF
v_call: TRBV7-6; j_call: TRBJ2-1; cdr3_aa: ASSLYSSGLGYNEQF
v_call: TRBV7-2; j_call: TRBJ2-3; cdr3_aa: ASSPGLALDTQY
v_call: TRBV7-3; j_call: TRBJ2-1; cdr3_aa: ASSLDGTRDNEQF
v_call: TRBV20-1; j_call: TRBJ2-7; cdr3_aa: SADRGVYEQY
v_call: TRBV18; j_call: TRBJ2-7; cdr3_aa: ASSIPGSYEQY
v_call: TRBV29-1; j_call: TRBJ2-2; cdr3_aa: SVGGRRTGELF
v_call: TRBV9; j_call: TRBJ2-2; cdr3_aa: ASSVGQGNTGELF
v_call: TRBV20-1; j_call: TRBJ2-1; cdr3_aa: SARSTGTGNNEQF
v_call: TRBV19; j_call: TRBJ1-5; cdr3_aa: ASSIWAGEGNQPQH
v_call: TRBV5-1; j_call: TRBJ1-2; cdr3_aa: ASSLISAGHYGYT
v_call: TRBV7-9; j_call: TRBJ2-5; cdr3_aa: ASSRIGHPEGETQY
v_call: TRBV12-3/TRBV12-4; j_call: TRBJ2-7; cdr3_aa: ASSFRDRGLLSYEQY
v_call: TRBV12-3/TRBV12-4; j_call: TRBJ1-5; cdr3_aa: ASSLTPGQPQH
v_call: TRBV20-1; j_call: TRBJ2-1; cdr3_aa: SAFRDRGSNEQF
v_call: TRBV2; j_call: TRBJ1-1; cdr3_aa: ASSERARVVNTEAF
v_call: TRBV2; j_call: TRBJ2-7; cdr3_aa: ASSDRLNYEQY
v_call: TRBV6-5; j_call: TRBJ1-1; cdr3_aa: ASSYPPGQGYTEAF
v_call: TRBV2; j_call: TRBJ2-5; cdr3_aa: ASQTHGQETQY